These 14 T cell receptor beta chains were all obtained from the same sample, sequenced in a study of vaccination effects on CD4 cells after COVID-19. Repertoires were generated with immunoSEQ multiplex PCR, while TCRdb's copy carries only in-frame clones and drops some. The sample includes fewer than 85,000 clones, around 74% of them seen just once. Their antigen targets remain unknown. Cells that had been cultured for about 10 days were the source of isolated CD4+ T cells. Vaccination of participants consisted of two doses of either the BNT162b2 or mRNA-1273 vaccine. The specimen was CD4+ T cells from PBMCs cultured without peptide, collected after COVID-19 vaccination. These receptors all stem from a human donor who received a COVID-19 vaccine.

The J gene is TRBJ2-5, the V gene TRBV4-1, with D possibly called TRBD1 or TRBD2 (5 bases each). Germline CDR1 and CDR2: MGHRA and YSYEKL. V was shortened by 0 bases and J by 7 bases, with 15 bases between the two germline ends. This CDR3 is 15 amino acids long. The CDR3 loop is CASSQDRRERVTQYF. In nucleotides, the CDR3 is TGCGCCAGCAGCCAAGATCGCAGGGAGAGGGTGACCCAGTACTTC.

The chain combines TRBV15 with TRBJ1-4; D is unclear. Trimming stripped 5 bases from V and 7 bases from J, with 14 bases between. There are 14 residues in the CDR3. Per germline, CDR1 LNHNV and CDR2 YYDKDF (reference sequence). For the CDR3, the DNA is TGTGCCACCAGCCCTCAGAGACTGGCTGAAAAACTGTTTTTT. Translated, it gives CATSPQRLAEKLFF. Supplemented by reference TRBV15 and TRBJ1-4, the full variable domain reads DAMVIQNPRYQVTQFGKPVTLSCSQTLNHNVMYWYQQKSSQAPKLLFHYYDKDFNNEADTPDNFQSRRPNTSFCFLDIRSPGLGDTAMYLCATSPQRLAEKLFFGSGTQLSVL.

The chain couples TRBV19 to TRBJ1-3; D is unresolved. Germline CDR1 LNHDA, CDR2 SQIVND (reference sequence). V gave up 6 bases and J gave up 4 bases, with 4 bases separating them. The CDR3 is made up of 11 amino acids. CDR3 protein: CASREGNTIYF. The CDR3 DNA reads TGTGCCAGTAGAGAGGGAAACACCATATATTTT. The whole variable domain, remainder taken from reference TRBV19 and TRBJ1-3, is DGGITQSPKYLFRKEGQNVTLSCEQNLNHDAMYWYRQDPGQGLRLIYYSQIVNDFQKGDIAEGYSVSREKKESFPLTVTSAQKNPTAFYLCASREGNTIYFGEGSWLTVV.

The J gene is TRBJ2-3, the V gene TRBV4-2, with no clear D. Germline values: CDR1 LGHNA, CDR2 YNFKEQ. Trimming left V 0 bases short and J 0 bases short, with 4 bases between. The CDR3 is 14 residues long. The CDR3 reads CASSQEGSTDTQYF. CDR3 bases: TGTGCCAGCAGCCAAGAGGGGAGCACAGATACGCAGTATTTT.

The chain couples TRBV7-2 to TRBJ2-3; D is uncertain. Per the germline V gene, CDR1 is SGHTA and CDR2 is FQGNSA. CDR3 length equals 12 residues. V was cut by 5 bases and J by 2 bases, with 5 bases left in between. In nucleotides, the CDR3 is TGTGCCAGCAGCCTGTTCACAGATACGCAGTATTTT. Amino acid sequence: CASSLFTDTQYF.

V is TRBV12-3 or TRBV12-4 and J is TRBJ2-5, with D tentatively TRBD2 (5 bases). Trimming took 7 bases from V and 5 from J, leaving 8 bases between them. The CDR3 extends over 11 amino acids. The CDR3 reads CASTPGETQYF. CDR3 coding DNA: TGTGCCAGCACCCCGGGGGAGACCCAGTACTTC.

In DNA, the CDR3 is TGTGCCAGCAGCCGACGGGTCGCTCCCACAGATACGCAGTATTTT. Encoded protein: CASSRRVAPTDTQYF. The rearrangement links TRBV5-8 to TRBJ2-3; D gene ambiguous. V lost 4 bases and J 2 bases, leaving 14 bases between the germline ends. In germline, CDR1 is SGHTS, CDR2 YDEGEE. This CDR3 has 15 amino acids.

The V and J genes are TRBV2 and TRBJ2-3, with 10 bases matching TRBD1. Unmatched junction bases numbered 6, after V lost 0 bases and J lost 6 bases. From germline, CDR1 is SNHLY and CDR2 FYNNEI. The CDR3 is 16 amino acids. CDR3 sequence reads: CASSEARRTGGDTQYF. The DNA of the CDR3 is TGTGCCAGCAGTGAAGCGCGCCGGACAGGGGGGGATACGCAGTATTTT.

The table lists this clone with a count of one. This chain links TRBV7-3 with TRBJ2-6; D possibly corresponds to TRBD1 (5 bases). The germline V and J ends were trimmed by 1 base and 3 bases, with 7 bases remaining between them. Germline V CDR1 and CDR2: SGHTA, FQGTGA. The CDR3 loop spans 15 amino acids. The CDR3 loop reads CASSLKGHGANVLTF. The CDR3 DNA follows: TGTGCCAGCAGCTTAAAGGGGCATGGGGCCAACGTCCTGACTTTC.

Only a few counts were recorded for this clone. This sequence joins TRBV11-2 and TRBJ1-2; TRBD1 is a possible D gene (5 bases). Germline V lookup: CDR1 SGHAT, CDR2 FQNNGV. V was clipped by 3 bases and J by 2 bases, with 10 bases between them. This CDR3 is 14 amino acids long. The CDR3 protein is CASSFTGTNYGYTF. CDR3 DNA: TGTGCCAGCAGCTTTACCGGGACCAACTATGGCTACACCTTC.

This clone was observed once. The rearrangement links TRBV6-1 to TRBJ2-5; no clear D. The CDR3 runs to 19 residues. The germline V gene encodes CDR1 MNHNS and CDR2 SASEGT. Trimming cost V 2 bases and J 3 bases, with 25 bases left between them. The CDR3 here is CASSEFLWSSTPYEETQYF. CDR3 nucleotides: TGTGCCAGCAGTGAATTCCTTTGGTCAAGTACCCCTTACGAAGAGACCCAGTACTTC.

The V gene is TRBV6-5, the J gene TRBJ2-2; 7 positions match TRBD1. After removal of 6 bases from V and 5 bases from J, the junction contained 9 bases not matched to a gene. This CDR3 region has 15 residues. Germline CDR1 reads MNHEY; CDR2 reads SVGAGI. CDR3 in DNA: TGTGCCAGCAGGAAACCAAACAGGGGAACCGGGGAGCTGTTTTTT. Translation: CASRKPNRGTGELFF.

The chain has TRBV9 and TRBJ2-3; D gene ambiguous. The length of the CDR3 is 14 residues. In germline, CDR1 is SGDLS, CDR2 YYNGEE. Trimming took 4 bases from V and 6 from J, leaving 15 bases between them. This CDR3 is CASSSQPPADTQYF. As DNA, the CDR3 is TGTGCCAGCAGCTCCCAGCCCCCCGCGGATACGCAGTATTTT. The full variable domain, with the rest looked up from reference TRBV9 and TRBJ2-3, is DSGVTQTPKHLITATGQRVTLRCSPRSGDLSVYWYQQSLDQGLQFLIQYYNGEERAKGNILERFSAQQFPDLHSELNLSSLELGDSALYFCASSSQPPADTQYFGPGTRLTVL.

The DNA for the CDR3 is TGCGCCTGCCTGGGACAGGGAAACGTAGGGACCTTC. It encodes CACLGQGNVGTF. The rearrangement uses TRBV10-2 and TRBJ1-2, with 9 bases lining up with TRBD1. Germline CDR1 WSHSY, CDR2 SAAADI. The CDR3 has 12 amino acids. J gave up 14 bases and V 11 bases, and 15 bases lay outside the gene matches.